In its sample, the clone carrying this TCR beta chain was seen many times. As yet, its antigen is unknown. This sample stems from a study of tumor-infiltrating lymphocytes in primary liver carcinoma. Study-wide background: In every tissue type, samples returned a similar yield of roughly 3.5 to 8 million productive TCRbeta reads.

Findings of the study overall: Tumor-adjacent and tumor-blood pairs overlapped less than tumor region pairs did.

The researchers obtained blood RNA from unsorted whole blood and also extracted germline DNA. Preoperatively, roughly 4 milliliters of peripheral blood were collected. With around 490 ng total RNA as template and a constant-region primer, TCR beta cDNA was made. A slightly modified ARM-PCR protocol with three nested multiplex PCR rounds produced these TCR beta libraries. Use of TRBV1-TRBV30 forward primers with a C-beta reverse primer characterized the first two PCR rounds, which lasted 10 cycles each. From the multiplex PCR reads, TCRdb called clonotypes with MiXCR, one entry per CDR3 protein. The sample consists of approximately 300,000 distinct CDR3 sequences, over 55% of them appearing once. V was clipped by 6 bases and J by 7 bases, with 16 bases between them. The CDR3 is 14 residues long.

Sequencing was carried out using peripheral blood. The receptor's source is a man between 35 and 55 years old with primary liver carcinoma and hepatitis B virus infection. V gene TRBV12-3 or TRBV12-4 combines with J gene TRBJ2-1; perhaps TRBD2 as D (6 bases). CDR3 amino acids: CASSGTELRNEQFF. The CDR3 coding sequence is TGTGCCAGCAGCGGGACTGAGCTTCGGAATGAGCAGTTCTTC.